This TCR beta chain was obtained from a study of molecular identifiers for immune sequencing clone quantification. Study as a whole: Replicate experiments divided RNA from about 20,000 or 100,000 naive CD8 cells into five parts and sequenced four.

Whole-study results and caveats: Clones above 20 RNA copies contained over 99% of effector molecules and under 1% of naive molecules.

Bulk TCR libraries used previously described methods and listed TCR primers. One entry per CDR3 protein, called by TCRdb with MiXCR from the PCR reads. The sample lists hundreds of thousands of distinct CDR3 sequences, under 25% seen once, with around 0.7% in the top ten. This clonotype has a count of ten or more. The target antigen is unknown. CD8+CD4-CCR7+CD45RA+ sorting gave the naive CD8 T cells. CDR3 length: 12 amino acids. Trimming took 2 bases from V and 3 from J, leaving 4 bases between them. Sequenced material: naive CD8+ T cells from blood, with Jurkat cell RNA spiked in. This sample's subset: FACS-sorted CD8+CD4-CCR7+CD45RA+ naive T cells. The TCR originated in a human donor in good health. Some libraries in this study had Jurkat cell RNA spiked in. J is TRBJ1-1 and V is TRBV12-3 or TRBV12-4; D uncertain. CDR3 nucleotides: TGTGCCAGCAGTTTATCCTACACTGAAGCTTTCTTT. Translation: CASSLSYTEAFF.